The T cell receptor beta chain described here comes from a study of breast tumors, draining lymph nodes, adjacent tissues. Regarding the study as a whole: Luminal-like breast cancer showed significantly greater tumor-nontumor repertoire similarity than basal-like breast cancer did. Data only fit, rather than demonstrated, lymph node origin of most tumor T cells. Tumor TCR diversity was below lymph nodes but above nontumor tissue.

At least ten counts were recorded for this clonotype. Its target is unknown. V dropped 2 bases and J dropped 8 bases, with 17 bases sitting between them. CDR1 and CDR2 (germline): SNHLY, FYNNEI. CDR3 length equals 15 residues. TCRdb ran MiXCR on the multiplex PCR reads and lists one entry per CDR3 protein. The sample has about 180,000 distinct CDR3 sequences; 25% to 40% are singletons. Axillary draining lymph nodes of breast cancer patients supplied the node samples. The sequence was collected from a female donor with breast cancer. Some clones in this sample may be carry-over from other donors' samples. The source material was axillary lymph node tissue. The gene calls are TRBV2 and TRBJ2-3; D call uncertain. DNA of the CDR3: TGTGCCAGCAGTGAACAGCACCCGGTTAGGAGTACGCAGTATTTT. Protein product: CASSEQHPVRSTQYF.